These 2 T cell receptor beta chains share one sample of origin, sequenced in a study of blood T cell repertoires in COVID-19. The repertoire was sequenced with immunoSEQ multiplex PCR; TCRdb's copy has only in-frame clones and lacks some. The repertoire has approximately 140,000 clones, approximately 88% of them found once; the top ten carry roughly 2%. The specimen was peripheral blood. These receptors all come from an older man with acute or convalescent COVID-19.

The chain combines TRBV25-1 with TRBJ1-5, with D maybe TRBD1 (5 bases). This CDR3 contains 14 residues. In germline, CDR1 is MGHDK, CDR2 SYGVNS. V was shortened by 2 bases and J by 2 bases, with 7 bases between the two germline ends. CDR3 sequence (DNA): TGTGCCAGCAGTGAAGGCAGGGGCAATCAGCCCCAGCATTTT. Translated, it gives CASSEGRGNQPQHF.

The CDR3 reads CASSPGRAGGTGELFF. The CDR3, as DNA: TGTGCCAGCAGCCCGGGGAGGGCTGGAGGCACCGGGGAGCTGTTTTTT. The V and J genes are TRBV9 and TRBJ2-2; 7 bases map to TRBD2. The V and J ends lost 4 bases and 4 bases, in that order; junction bases with no gene match: 10. From germline, CDR1 is SGDLS and CDR2 YYNGEE. The CDR3 consists of 16 residues. Full variable domain (rest looked up from reference TRBV9 and TRBJ2-2): DSGVTQTPKHLITATGQRVTLRCSPRSGDLSVYWYQQSLDQGLQFLIQYYNGEERAKGNILERFSAQQFPDLHSELNLSSLELGDSALYFCASSPGRAGGTGELFFGEGSRLTVL.